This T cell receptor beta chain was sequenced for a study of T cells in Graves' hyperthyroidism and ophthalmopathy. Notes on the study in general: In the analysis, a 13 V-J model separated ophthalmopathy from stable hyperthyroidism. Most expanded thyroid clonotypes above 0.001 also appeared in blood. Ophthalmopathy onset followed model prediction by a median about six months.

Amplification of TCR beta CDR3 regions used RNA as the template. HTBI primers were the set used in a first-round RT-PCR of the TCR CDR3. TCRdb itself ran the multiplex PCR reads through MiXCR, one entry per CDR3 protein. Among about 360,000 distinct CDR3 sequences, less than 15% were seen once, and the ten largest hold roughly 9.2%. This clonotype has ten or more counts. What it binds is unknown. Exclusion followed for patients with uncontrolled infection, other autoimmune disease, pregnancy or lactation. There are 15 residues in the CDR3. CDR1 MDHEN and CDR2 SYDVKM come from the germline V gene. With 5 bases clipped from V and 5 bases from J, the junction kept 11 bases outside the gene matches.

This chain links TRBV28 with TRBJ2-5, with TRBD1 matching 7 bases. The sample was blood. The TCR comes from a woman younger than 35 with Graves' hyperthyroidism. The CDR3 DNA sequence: TGTGCCAGCAGTCAAGGGGGCGGCCATCCGGAGACCCAGTACTTC. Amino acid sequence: CASSQGGGHPETQYF.